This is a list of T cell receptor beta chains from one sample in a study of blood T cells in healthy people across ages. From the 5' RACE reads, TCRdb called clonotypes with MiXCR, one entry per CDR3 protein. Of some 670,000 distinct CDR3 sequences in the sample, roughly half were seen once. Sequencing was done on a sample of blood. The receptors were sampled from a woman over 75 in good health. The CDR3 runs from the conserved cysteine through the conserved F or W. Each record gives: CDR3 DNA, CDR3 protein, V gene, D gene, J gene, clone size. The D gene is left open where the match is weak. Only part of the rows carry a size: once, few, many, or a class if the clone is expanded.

cdr3_nt: TGTGCCACCAGCAGACTGCAGCGGAACACTGAAGCTTTCTTT; cdr3_aa: CATSRLQRNTEAFF; v_call: TRBV15; d_call: -; j_call: TRBJ1-1; clone_size: -
cdr3_nt: TGTGCCAGCAGCCCCGACTGGTCTGGGGCCAACGTCCTGACTTTC; cdr3_aa: CASSPDWSGANVLTF; v_call: TRBV3-1; d_call: -; j_call: TRBJ2-6; clone_size: -
cdr3_nt: TGCGCCAGCAGAGAGGGAATAGGTCCCGTCGGCACAGATACGCAGTATTTT; cdr3_aa: CASREGIGPVGTDTQYF; v_call: TRBV5-1; d_call: -; j_call: TRBJ2-3; clone_size: few
cdr3_nt: TGCAGTGCTTCAGGATTCTTGGCGGGAGACACCGGGGAGCTGTTTTTT; cdr3_aa: CSASGFLAGDTGELFF; v_call: TRBV20-1; d_call: TRBD2; j_call: TRBJ2-2; clone_size: many
cdr3_nt: TGTGCCATCAGTGAGTCGGAGGCGGGGGTGTACGAGCAGTACTTC; cdr3_aa: CAISESEAGVYEQYF; v_call: TRBV10-3; d_call: TRBD2; j_call: TRBJ2-7; clone_size: many
cdr3_nt: TGTGCCAGCAGTGAATCCGAGACAGCCAGCACAGATACGCAGTATTTT; cdr3_aa: CASSESETASTDTQYF; v_call: TRBV25-1; d_call: -; j_call: TRBJ2-3; clone_size: -
cdr3_nt: TGTGCCAGCAATCCGGACAGCCATTCACCCCTCCACTTT; cdr3_aa: CASNPDSHSPLHF; v_call: TRBV12-3/TRBV12-4; d_call: -; j_call: TRBJ1-6; clone_size: -
cdr3_nt: TGCAGCGTTGAAGGATCCAGGCAGGGCTATGGCTACACCTTC; cdr3_aa: CSVEGSRQGYGYTF; v_call: TRBV29-1; d_call: -; j_call: TRBJ1-2; clone_size: once
cdr3_nt: TGTGCCAGCAGCCAGAGATTGGGGGAGGTTGAGCAGTTCTTC; cdr3_aa: CASSQRLGEVEQFF; v_call: TRBV3-1; d_call: -; j_call: TRBJ2-1; clone_size: -
cdr3_nt: TGTGCCAGCAGCGTCCCACTAAGGAGCGGTGATAGGGTCGAGCAGTACTTC; cdr3_aa: CASSVPLRSGDRVEQYF; v_call: TRBV9; d_call: -; j_call: TRBJ2-7; clone_size: many
cdr3_nt: TGTGCCAGCAGCTTCGATACGACAACTAATGAAAACCTGTTTTTT; cdr3_aa: CASSFDTTTNENLFF; v_call: TRBV12-3/TRBV12-4; d_call: -; j_call: TRBJ1-4; clone_size: few
cdr3_nt: TGTGCCAGCAGCCCCCGCATCGGGAACCTAGGGACCCAGTACTTC; cdr3_aa: CASSPRIGNLGTQYF; v_call: TRBV7-2; d_call: -; j_call: TRBJ2-5; clone_size: -
cdr3_nt: TGCGCCAGCAGCTTGGAGGCGGGGAAAAGCACAGATACGCAGTATTTT; cdr3_aa: CASSLEAGKSTDTQYF; v_call: TRBV5-1; d_call: -; j_call: TRBJ2-3; clone_size: few
cdr3_nt: TGTGCCAGCAGTTTATCGGGGGGAGAAGGCAATCAGCCCCAGCATTTT; cdr3_aa: CASSLSGGEGNQPQHF; v_call: TRBV27; d_call: -; j_call: TRBJ1-5; clone_size: -
cdr3_nt: TGCAGTGCTAGCCCTCCCCTGCCCTACAATGAGCAGTTCTTC; cdr3_aa: CSASPPLPYNEQFF; v_call: TRBV20-1; d_call: -; j_call: TRBJ2-1; clone_size: once
cdr3_nt: TGTGCCGGCATCTCTAGCACAGTTACGCAGTATTTT; cdr3_aa: CAGISSTVTQYF; v_call: TRBV6-5; d_call: -; j_call: TRBJ2-3; clone_size: -
cdr3_nt: TGTGCCAGCAGCCCAAACGGACAGGCGGGGACCCAGTACTTC; cdr3_aa: CASSPNGQAGTQYF; v_call: TRBV6-5; d_call: TRBD1; j_call: TRBJ2-5; clone_size: -
cdr3_nt: TGCAGTGCTAGCCCGCAGCGGGATGAGCAGTACTTC; cdr3_aa: CSASPQRDEQYF; v_call: TRBV20-1; d_call: TRBD2; j_call: TRBJ2-5; clone_size: once
cdr3_nt: TGCGCCAGCAGCTTACTAGCGGCCCCTGGCAATGAGCAGTTCTTC; cdr3_aa: CASSLLAAPGNEQFF; v_call: TRBV4-1; d_call: TRBD2; j_call: TRBJ2-1; clone_size: many
cdr3_nt: TGTGCCAGCAGCGTAGGTGGTCGACAGGGTAGCGAGCAGTACTTC; cdr3_aa: CASSVGGRQGSEQYF; v_call: TRBV13; d_call: TRBD1; j_call: TRBJ2-7; clone_size: -
cdr3_nt: TGCAGTGCTAGTAGTCCTAGCGGCACAGATACGCAGTATTTT; cdr3_aa: CSASSPSGTDTQYF; v_call: TRBV20-1; d_call: -; j_call: TRBJ2-3; clone_size: -
cdr3_nt: TGTGCCAGCAGTGAAGAGGGGTTCTATGGCTACACCTTC; cdr3_aa: CASSEEGFYGYTF; v_call: TRBV2; d_call: -; j_call: TRBJ1-2; clone_size: -
cdr3_nt: TGCGCCAGCAGCCTTGACACGCCGAACTATGACTACACCTTC; cdr3_aa: CASSLDTPNYDYTF; v_call: TRBV5-1; d_call: -; j_call: TRBJ1-2; clone_size: -
cdr3_nt: TGTGCCAGCAGCCTCCCCGCAGGGCGGGCAGATACGCAGTATTTT; cdr3_aa: CASSLPAGRADTQYF; v_call: TRBV7-2; d_call: -; j_call: TRBJ2-3; clone_size: -
cdr3_nt: TGTGCCAGCAGCTTAGCGTCAGGGCCTGGGGCCAACGTCCTGACTTTC; cdr3_aa: CASSLASGPGANVLTF; v_call: TRBV7-2; d_call: -; j_call: TRBJ2-6; clone_size: -
cdr3_nt: TGTGCCAGCAGTTTAAAGCGTGGCAGGGGAAGACCCTACGAGCAGTACTTC; cdr3_aa: CASSLKRGRGRPYEQYF; v_call: TRBV12-3/TRBV12-4; d_call: -; j_call: TRBJ2-7; clone_size: many